A selection of T cell receptor beta chains follows, all from one sample in a study of blood T cell repertoires in COVID-19. Data came from immunoSEQ multiplex PCR; TCRdb stores just in-frame clones and leaves some out. Altogether 150,000 to 200,000 clones are present, about 77% being singletons, with the ten largest covering roughly 13%. The sample was peripheral blood. Every receptor here comes from a woman older than 75 with acute or convalescent COVID-19. Each CDR3 is given with its conserved first and last residue. The order of the fields is D gene, J gene, V gene, clone size, CDR3 DNA, CDR3 protein. D genes are given only for firm matches. Clone size is shown for a subset of rows, as once, few, many or a class of expanded clone.

. | TRBJ2-7 | TRBV5-1 | . | TGCGCCAGCAGCTTGAGCCAGGGATGGAACGAGCAGTACTTC | CASSLSQGWNEQYF
. | TRBJ2-7 | TRBV6-5 | . | TGTGCCAGCAGCTCTGACACCTCCTACGAGCAGTACTTC | CASSSDTSYEQYF
TRBD2 | TRBJ2-5 | TRBV4-2 | . | TGTGCCAGCAGCCCAGCCGGGAGCGGGAGTATGGCCCAGTACTTC | CASSPAGSGSMAQYF
. | TRBJ2-3 | TRBV7-9 | . | TGTGCCAGCAGCTCTCCCGGAGATACGCAGTATTTT | CASSSPGDTQYF
. | TRBJ2-3 | TRBV7-9 | . | TGTGCCAGCAGCTACCAGGGGCTCCGCACAGATACGCAGTATTTT | CASSYQGLRTDTQYF
TRBD2 | TRBJ2-7 | TRBV11-3 | . | TGTGCCCCAACCGCGGGGGGGACCTACGAGCAGTACTTC | CAPTAGGTYEQYF
. | TRBJ2-2 | TRBV2 | . | TGTGCCAGCAGAATCGGACAGAACACCGGGGAGCTGTTTTTT | CASRIGQNTGELFF
TRBD1 | TRBJ2-7 | TRBV6-1 | . | TGTGCCAGCAGTGAAGCTCCAGGGGGCTGGTACGAGCAGTACTTC | CASSEAPGGWYEQYF
TRBD1 | TRBJ1-1 | TRBV13 | . | TGTGCCAGCAGCTTAAGTGGGACAGGAAACACTGAAGCTTTCTTT | CASSLSGTGNTEAFF
. | TRBJ1-3 | TRBV18 | . | TGTGCCAGCTCACCAGATACAGTCTCGAAAAACACCATATATTTT | CASSPDTVSKNTIYF
TRBD1 | TRBJ2-7 | TRBV5-1 | . | TGCGCCAGCAGCTGGACCCGGACAGGGGGCAAATACGAGCAGTACTTC | CASSWTRTGGKYEQYF
. | TRBJ2-7 | TRBV10-3 | . | TGTGCCATCAGTGATACCAGGGGCGGTGAGCAGTACTTC | CAISDTRGGEQYF
. | TRBJ2-7 | TRBV7-2 | . | TGTGCCAGCAGCTTATCAAGGGCGGGTGAGCAGTACTTC | CASSLSRAGEQYF
TRBD1 | TRBJ2-6 | TRBV4-1 | few | TGCGCCAGCAGCCAAGACCTACAGGGGTATGGGGCCAACGTCCTGACTTTC | CASSQDLQGYGANVLTF
. | TRBJ1-6 | TRBV4-2 | . | TGTGCCAGCAGCCAAGGGGGGGGTAGGGTAAATTCACCCCTCCACTTT | CASSQGGGRVNSPLHF
. | TRBJ1-4 | TRBV10-3 | few | TGTGCCATCAGTGAGAAGAGGGCGATCGAGTTGGAACTTGAAAAACTGTTTTTT | CAISEKRAIELELEKLFF
. | TRBJ2-1 | TRBV20-1 | . | TGCAGTGCTAGTAGGGACGGGACAAATGAGCAGTTCTTC | CSASRDGTNEQFF
. | TRBJ2-1 | TRBV29-1 | few | TGCAGCGTTCAGGGTGGCTCGCACAATGAGCAGTTCTTC | CSVQGGSHNEQFF
TRBD2 | TRBJ2-5 | TRBV7-6 | . | TGTGCCAGCAGCTTACGGACTAGCGGGAGGGGCCCCCAAGAGACCCAGTACTTC | CASSLRTSGRGPQETQYF
TRBD2 | TRBJ2-1 | TRBV30 | . | TGTGCCTGGAGTTCCGCCTGGACTAGCGGGAGTTTAAATGAGCAGTTCTTC | CAWSSAWTSGSLNEQFF
. | TRBJ1-5 | TRBV5-1 | . | TGCGCCAGCAGCTTGGCCGGCAATCAGCCCCAGCATTTT | CASSLAGNQPQHF
TRBD1 | TRBJ1-2 | TRBV29-1 | . | TGCAGCGTTGAGGGGACAGCCGATGGCTACACCTTC | CSVEGTADGYTF
. | TRBJ1-1 | TRBV21-1 | . | TGTGCCAGCATCGACAGGGGGCGAGTAAACACTGAAGCTTTCTTT | CASIDRGRVNTEAFF
. | TRBJ1-1 | TRBV5-5 | . | TGTGCCAGCAGTGCCCGGACAGCGAACACTGAAGCTTTCTTT | CASSARTANTEAFF
TRBD1 | TRBJ1-6 | TRBV7-2 | . | TGTGCCAGCAGCCCAACAGGGGGCGTTAATTCACCCCTCCACTTT | CASSPTGGVNSPLHF
TRBD2 | TRBJ2-7 | TRBV7-9 | . | TGTGCCAGCAGCGACCTAGCGGGACGACGGGACTTC | CASSDLAGRRDF
TRBD1 | TRBJ1-2 | TRBV4-1 | . | TGCGCCAGCAGCCCCTGGACAGGGAACCCAACCAGCTCCTTC | CASSPWTGNPTSSF
TRBD1 | TRBJ2-5 | TRBV3-1/TRBV3-2 | . | TGTGCCAGCAGCCACGGGACAGTCCAAGAGACCCAGTACTTC | CASSHGTVQETQYF
TRBD1 | TRBJ1-4 | TRBV19 | . | TGTGCCAGTAGCACCGGGACAGGGCGGGGAAAACTGTTTTTT | CASSTGTGRGKLFF
. | TRBJ1-5 | TRBV5-5 | few | TGTGCCAGCAGCTTGGGGGGCATAGACAATCAGCCCCAGCATTTT | CASSLGGIDNQPQHF
TRBD1 | TRBJ2-7 | TRBV19 | . | TGTGCCAGTAGGGGACAGCCCAGCTCCTACGAGCAGTACTTC | CASRGQPSSYEQYF
TRBD1 | TRBJ1-5 | TRBV18 | . | TGTGCCAGCTCACCCGGGACAGCGAATCAGCCCCAGCATTTT | CASSPGTANQPQHF
TRBD2 | TRBJ2-1 | TRBV4-1 | . | TGCGCCAGCAGCCAACCCGGGACAGGACTAGCGGGAAAGGTAAAGCAGTTCTTC | CASSQPGTGLAGKVKQFF
TRBD1 | TRBJ1-1 | TRBV30 | . | TGTGCCTGGAGTACAGGGGCCAACACTGAAGCTTTCTTT | CAWSTGANTEAFF
. | TRBJ2-1 | TRBV11-2 | . | TGTGCCAGCAGCTTACTCGATAGCTCCTACAATGAGCAGTTCTTC | CASSLLDSSYNEQFF
TRBD1 | TRBJ1-2 | TRBV6-1 | few | TGTGCCAGCAGTGATGCAATCAGGGGGAACTATGGCTACACCTTC | CASSDAIRGNYGYTF
. | TRBJ1-5 | TRBV19 | . | TGTGCCAGTAGTGACGTCGGGGGGCCGACCCAGCATTTT | CASSDVGGPTQHF
. | TRBJ1-2 | TRBV6-1 | . | TGTGCCAGCAGTGAATCCTCGACAGCAAACTATGGCTACACCTTC | CASSESSTANYGYTF
. | TRBJ2-3 | TRBV18 | . | TGTGCCAGCTCACCGGGGGGGGCCCCTTCACCGCAGTATTTT | CASSPGGAPSPQYF
TRBD2 | TRBJ2-1 | TRBV5-1 | . | TGCGCCAGCAGCTTTCTCTGGACTAGCGGAGAGGGGAATGAGCAGTTCTTC | CASSFLWTSGEGNEQFF
. | TRBJ2-5 | TRBV7-9 | . | TGTGCCAGCAGCCCGCAGGACAGCCAAGAGACCCAGTACTTC | CASSPQDSQETQYF
TRBD1 | TRBJ2-7 | TRBV18 | . | TGTGCCAGCTCACCACCCGGGACAGTCGGGCAGTACTTC | CASSPPGTVGQYF
. | TRBJ2-7 | TRBV18 | once | TGTGCCAGCTCACCACCTGCGGACTATTCCTACGAGCAGTACTTC | CASSPPADYSYEQYF
. | TRBJ2-5 | TRBV7-7 | . | TGTGCTAGCAGCCGCCTAGGAGGGGGCCCAGAGACCCAGTACTTC | CASSRLGGGPETQYF
. | TRBJ2-1 | TRBV6-5 | . | TGTGCCAGCAGTTACCAGGCGGGAATGTCCTACAATGAGCAGTTCTTC | CASSYQAGMSYNEQFF
. | TRBJ2-1 | TRBV12-3/TRBV12-4 | . | TGTGCCAGCAGTGTAAGGGGTTCTGTGGTCTTC | CASSVRGSVVF
TRBD1 | TRBJ1-3 | TRBV7-9 | few | TGTGCCAGCAGCTTAGGACAGGGATCCGGAAACACCATATATTTT | CASSLGQGSGNTIYF
. | TRBJ2-7 | TRBV10-1 | . | TGCGCCAGCAGTCGGGCGGGTCCTGCCTACGAGCAGTACTTC | CASSRAGPAYEQYF
. | TRBJ1-5 | TRBV5-5 | . | TGTGCCAGCAGCTTGCGGGAGTGGAGCAATCAGCCCCAGCATTTT | CASSLREWSNQPQHF
. | TRBJ1-2 | TRBV16 | . | TGTGCCAGCAGCCAATCTCAGGCAGGGTATGGCTACACCTTC | CASSQSQAGYGYTF
. | TRBJ2-3 | TRBV28 | . | TGTGCCAGCAGTTTAGTCGGGAGTAGCACAGATACGCAGTATTTT | CASSLVGSSTDTQYF